A single sample is the source of the 18 T cell receptor beta chains below, sequenced in a study of cytomegalovirus exposure and HLA in healthy donors. The PCR contained 60 Vbeta and 13 Jbeta primers. Here immunoSEQ multiplex PCR was the method, and the copy in TCRdb shows in-frame clones only, minus some. This sample has fewer than 110,000 clones, with 77% found just once. Sequencing used PBMCs. These receptor sequences come from a male donor in good health and CMV-seronegative.

This chain uses TRBV2 with TRBJ2-3; D unresolved. The V end lost 3 bases, the J end lost 7 bases, and 8 bases lay between the germline ends. The germline gives CDR1 SNHLY, CDR2 FYNNEI. The CDR3 is made up of 12 amino acids. The CDR3, as DNA: TGTGCCAGCAGTGACGAAGCCAATACGCAGTATTTT. Translating it yields CASSDEANTQYF.

The J gene is TRBJ2-5, the V gene TRBV19; 8 positions match TRBD1. TRBJ2-7 matches the DNA end more closely, so the J call is doubtful. The CDR3 extends over 14 amino acids. Germline CDR1 reads LNHDA; CDR2 reads SQIVND (reference sequence). The CDR3 is CASSIGRQGREQYF. CDR3 coding DNA: TGTGCCAGTAGTATAGGACGACAGGGGCGCGAGCAGTACTTC.

The chain uses TRBV30 and TRBJ2-5, with D possibly being TRBD2 (5 bases). The ends were cut back, 0 bases at V and 7 bases at J, with 15 bases in the middle. Per the germline V gene, CDR1 is GTSNPN and CDR2 is SVGIG (reference sequence). CDR3 size: 14 residues. DNA for the CDR3: TGTGCCTGGAGTGTGAATAGGGTAGGAGGGACCCAGTACTTC. This gives the protein CAWSVNRVGGTQYF.

The V gene is TRBV7-2, the J gene TRBJ2-6; D call uncertain. CDR3 size: 19 residues. Deletions cut 2 bases from V and 4 bases from J, with 21 bases between. The germline V gene has CDR1 SGHTA and CDR2 FQGNSA. The CDR3 DNA reads TGTGCCAGCAGCTTACCCCGGCTACACCTGACTTCCGGGGCCAACGTCCTGACTTTC. Its translation is CASSLPRLHLTSGANVLTF.

This clone was picked up one time. The chain has TRBV6-5 and TRBJ1-4, with a tentative D call TRBD1 (6 bases). This CDR3 comprises 13 residues. CDR1 MNHEY and CDR2 SVGAGI come from the germline V gene. Trimming took off 6 bases at V and 7 bases at J, with 12 bases between the two ends. In DNA form, the CDR3 reads TGTGCCAGCAGGCCCCAGGGGATTGAAAAACTGTTTTTT. Protein: CASRPQGIEKLFF.

This chain connects TRBV7-9 to TRBJ1-1; the D gene is possibly TRBD1 (6 bases). The length of the CDR3 is 13 residues. Deletions cut 8 bases from V and 3 bases from J, with 13 bases between. Germline assignment: CDR1 SEHNR and CDR2 FQNEAQ (reference sequence). The CDR3 coding sequence is TGTGCCAGCCATAAGGGGGGGGACACTGAAGCTTTCTTT. Its protein is CASHKGGDTEAFF.

The V call is TRBV4-2, the J call TRBJ2-3; 11 bases align to TRBD2. Trimming took 4 bases from V and 1 from J; bases not matched to a gene: 4. The CDR3 consists of 16 residues. CDR1 LGHNA and CDR2 YNFKEQ come from the germline V gene. CDR3 sequence: CASSPKLAGGTDTQYF. The CDR3 DNA reads TGTGCCAGCAGCCCCAAACTAGCGGGAGGCACAGATACGCAGTATTTT.

This rearrangement joins TRBV18 to TRBJ2-7; D is unresolved. This CDR3 comprises 14 residues. Trimming shortened V by 1 base and J by 3 bases, and 10 bases separated the two germline ends. The germline V gene has CDR1 KGHSH and CDR2 LQKENI. The CDR3 sequence is CASSPRQDGYEQYF. CDR3 DNA sequence: TGTGCCAGCTCACCACGTCAGGATGGCTACGAGCAGTACTTC.

Judged by abundance, this clone is medium-sized (0.01 to 0.1%). One junction end does not reproduce the germline sequence, and a read error may be involved. The gene calls are TRBV7-9 and TRBJ2-2, with 10 bases lining up with TRBD2. This CDR3 contains 15 residues. Germline CDR1 reads SEHNR; CDR2 reads FQNEAQ (reference sequence). DNA of the CDR3: TGTGCCAGCAGCCTAGCGGGAGTCGACACCGGGGAGCTGTTTTTT. Protein: CASSLAGVDTGELFF.

There are a few counts of this clone. The rearrangement joins TRBV15 to TRBJ1-4; D is unresolved. Germline-derived CDR1 and CDR2 are LNHNV and YYDKDF (reference sequence). The V end lost 5 bases, the J end lost 1 base, and 8 bases lay between the germline ends. The CDR3 length is 14 residues. The CDR3 sequence: CATSPVLTNEKLFF. CDR3 DNA sequence: TGTGCCACCAGCCCTGTGTTAACTAATGAAAAACTGTTTTTT. Supplemented by reference TRBV15 and TRBJ1-4, the full variable domain reads DAMVIQNPRYQVTQFGKPVTLSCSQTLNHNVMYWYQQKSSQAPKLLFHYYDKDFNNEADTPDNFQSRRPNTSFCFLDIRSPGLGDTAMYLCATSPVLTNEKLFFGSGTQLSVL.

The chain carries TRBV2 and TRBJ2-7; perhaps TRBD2 as D (6 bases). Germline V lookup: CDR1 SNHLY, CDR2 FYNNEI. The CDR3 extends over 17 amino acids. Between the trimmed V and J ends, which lost 8 bases and 4 bases, there was a span of 27 bases. The CDR3 loop reads CASVGAGGGLTVYEQYF. The CDR3 region has the DNA TGTGCCAGCGTCGGGGCAGGTGGTGGACTAACGGTTTACGAGCAGTACTTC. Full variable domain (outside the CDR3, taken from reference TRBV2 and TRBJ2-7): EPEVTQTPSHQVTQMGQEVILRCVPISNHLYFYWYRQILGQKVEFLVSFYNNEISEKSEIFDDQFSVERPDGSNFTLKIRSTKLEDSAMYFCASVGAGGGLTVYEQYFGPGTRLTVT.

The chain employs TRBV9 and TRBJ2-1; 7 nucleotides match TRBD2. The V gene end was trimmed by 0 bases and the J gene end by 2 bases; junction bases not matched to a gene: 5. The length of the CDR3 is 16 residues. Germline V gene lookup returns CDR1 SGDLS and CDR2 YYNGEE. CDR3: CASSVVEAGPYNEQFF. The CDR3 DNA reads as TGTGCCAGCAGCGTAGTGGAAGCGGGACCCTACAATGAGCAGTTCTTC.

This clone turned up a few times. CDR3 sequence: CSVEAGRPYEQYF. CDR3 DNA sequence: TGCAGCGTTGAGGCAGGGCGGCCTTACGAGCAGTACTTC. The chain uses TRBV29-1 and TRBJ2-7, with D tentatively TRBD1 (5 bases). This CDR3 comprises 13 residues. V lost 3 bases, J lost 4 bases, and 13 bases lay in between. Germline lookup yields CDR1 SQVTM and CDR2 ANQGSEA.

This chain links TRBV5-1 with TRBJ2-1; perhaps TRBD2 as D (5 bases). The V end was cut by 2 bases, the J end by 12 bases, with 15 bases between. The germline gives CDR1 SGHRS, CDR2 YFSETQ. The CDR3 length is 13 residues. CDR3 amino acids: CASSFSPTRAQFF. The CDR3 nucleotides are TGCGCCAGCAGCTTTAGCCCCACTAGAGCGCAGTTCTTC.

This sequence joins TRBV27 and TRBJ2-1; D ambiguous. The V and J ends lost 6 bases and 6 bases respectively, with 12 bases between them. Looked up from germline, CDR1 is MNHEY and CDR2 is SMNVEV (reference sequence). The CDR3 consists of 13 residues. For the CDR3, the DNA is TGTGCCAGCAGAAGACCCGGGTCCAATGAGCAGTTCTTC. This sequence encodes CASRRPGSNEQFF.

The V call is TRBV28, the J call TRBJ2-7; TRBD1 matches at 7 bases. Trimming cost V 7 bases and J 3 bases; bases outside gene matches: 9. CDR1 is MDHEN, CDR2 SYDVKM, per germline. This CDR3 has 14 amino acids. CDR3 residues: CASKLWTGDYEQYF. CDR3 nucleotides: TGTGCCAGCAAACTATGGACAGGAGACTACGAGCAGTACTTC.

J is TRBJ1-1 and V is TRBV29-1; the D gene is possibly TRBD1 (5 bases). The CDR3 totals 14 residues. V was clipped by 6 bases and J by 2 bases, with 16 bases between them. CDR1 and CDR2 from the germline V gene are SQVTM and ANQGSEA. In DNA form, the CDR3 reads TGCAGCGTAGGCTCAGGGAACCTCAACACTGAAGCTTTCTTT. Protein sequence: CSVGSGNLNTEAFF.

V is TRBV11-2 and J is TRBJ2-6; D call uncertain. Germline CDR1 SGHAT, CDR2 FQNNGV. V lost 4 bases and J 2 bases, leaving 6 bases between the germline ends. The CDR3 has 14 residues. Here the CDR3 DNA reads TGTGCCAGCAGCTCCCCAGCTGGGGCCAACGTCCTGACTTTC. Amino acid sequence: CASSSPAGANVLTF.